This T cell receptor beta chain is from a study of CD8+ T cells in alopecia areata (dated by TCRdb to 2017 to 2018). Context from the whole study: Treated patients were enrolled in an open-label pilot trial of oral tofacitinib, 5 to 10 mg twice daily, for moderate-to-severe alopecia areata. Patients stayed on tofacitinib for 6 to 18 months and then had 6 months of follow-up off drug so that delayed response and recurrence could be assessed. The SALT score, which quantifies the percentage of affected scalp surface area, was used to measure disease severity in treated patients. The study used high-throughput TCRbeta sequencing to examine T cell clonal expansion in alopecia areata, in both the C3H/HeJ mouse model and human patients. In humans, TCRbeta sequencing was performed on scalp tissue and on sorted CD4+ and CD8+ peripheral blood T cells from healthy controls and from patients with patchy or totalis/universalis alopecia areata. Patients on tofacitinib were biopsied at baseline and after 4 and 24 weeks of treatment, and several of the patients also had a later scalp biopsy. Clonality in the scalp was compared among normal scalp (n=4), patchy alopecia areata scalp (n=8), and alopecia totalis/universalis scalp (n=8). RNA was extracted with the PAXgene miRNA kit for fixed scalp, the miRNeasy kit for PBMCs, and the RNeasy kit for mouse skin. TCRbeta CDR3 regions were amplified by immunoSEQ multiplex PCR with 35 Vbeta forward and 13 Jbeta reverse primers.

General study outcomes and caveats: Many expanded lesional clones were found to persist in scalp and blood during tofacitinib treatment, and relapse after treatment cessation may be partly explained by this persistence. Higher clonality and more expanded CD8+ clones were observed in lesional scalp than in normal scalp, particularly in alopecia totalis/universalis, a finding suggestive of antigenic drive. The treated cohort was small, with a single nonresponder, so links between baseline CD8+ expansion and response need larger studies. Tofacitinib significantly lowered scalp clonality and the number of expanded CD8+ clones among the top 100 scalp clones. Resident alphabeta T cells in normal human skin are also sequenced, complicating scalp TCR repertoire analysis, unlike mouse skin dominated by gammadelta T cells. TCR sequences shared between patients were less clear than in mice, possibly partly because of HLA diversity in the patient population.

The CDR3 spans 17 residues, from the cysteine through the phenylalanine. CDR3 DNA only is kept here, 51 bases in frame from base 1. Ends trimmed: V by 5 bases, J by 2 bases; bases unmatched to a gene: 12. The germline V gene (reference sequence) specifies SEHNR as CDR1 and FQNEAQ as CDR2. This clone was seen once. The antigen it recognizes is unknown. Base-call qualities are not available, and no considerably larger clone is one nucleotide away. Library prep was done by the immunoSEQ multiplex PCR assay. RNA was extracted from all samples and reverse transcribed into cDNA, which served as template for TCR sequencing. SuperScript III was used to make first-strand cDNA, primed with a 2:1 mix of oligo-dT and random hexamers. A synthetic immune receptor repertoire was used to gauge amplification bias, and whatever bias remained was removed computationally. The study's own analysis went as follows. Raw reads were preprocessed to remove errors, and CDR3 was defined according to IMGT conventions as the region from the conserved cysteine to phenylalanine. Clonality was computed as 1 minus the Shannon entropy, with the entropy normalized by log2 of the number of productive unique TCRs. Whether each scalp clone was CD4 or CD8 was inferred by checking scalp TCRbeta sequences against the CD4 and CD8 repertoires from sorted blood. In its TCRdb copy, this immuneACCESS table keeps in-frame sequences only and misses some clones. Where compared with another copy, unresolved V genes explain less than half of these, and the others have no known cause. V, J and clone size derive from that table, while D and trimming were established from the DNA sequence. The sample table shows 35,000 to 50,000 clones, and around 90% are seen once. Under 20% of the sample rests with the top ten.

The intended sense of this specimen's time point label: about 25 weeks on oral tofacitinib. The meaning of the sample's treatment or condition label: oral pan-JAK inhibitor, 5-10 mg twice daily. Lesional scalp punch biopsies and peripheral blood were obtained from alopecia areata patients. After PBMCs were isolated by density centrifugation and stained for CD3, CD4 and CD8, a FACSAria was used to sort CD4+ and CD8+ T cells. This clonotype was sampled from a human donor with alopecia areata. This specimen was CD8+ T cells sorted from blood, taken at week 24, from a patient treated with tofacitinib. The chain was built from TRBV7-9 and TRBJ2-4; 7 nucleotides in the junction match TRBD1. The DNA reads as follows: TGTGCCAGCAGCAGCCCGGAAGAGACAGGGCCCAAAAACATTCAGTACTTC. Translated, this is CASSSPEETGPKNIQYF.